The sequence of this T cell receptor (beta chain) was determined in a study of blood T cell repertoires in COVID-19. Germline V CDR1 and CDR2: KGHDR, SFDVKD. Trimming pared 5 bases from V and 0 bases from J, leaving 9 bases between. This CDR3 is built from 14 residues. Repertoires were generated with immunoSEQ multiplex PCR, while TCRdb's copy carries only in-frame clones and drops some. Here the sample spans some 190,000 clones, over 75% being singletons. The TCR was taken from a woman in her fifties or sixties with acute or convalescent COVID-19. This chain joins TRBV24-1 and TRBJ1-1; no definite D call. What was sequenced was peripheral blood. CDR3 sequence (DNA): TGTGCCACCAGTGTTGTCAGGCTGAACACTGAAGCTTTCTTT. Residues: CATSVVRLNTEAFF.